This T cell receptor (beta chain) was identified during a study of T-cell memory formation after mild COVID-19. Study findings and constraints: The finding that pre-infection memory included some responding clones suggested that cross-reactive memory joined.

This clonotype has a count of ten or more. The antigen is not known. Germline V gene lookup returns CDR1 LGHDT and CDR2 YNNKEL (reference sequence). V lost 1 base, J lost 5 bases, and 14 bases lay in between. The CDR3 extends over 15 amino acids. In TCRdb, the 5' RACE reads were re-called with MiXCR into one record per CDR3 protein. Among about 360,000 distinct CDR3 sequences, about 15% were seen once, and the ten largest hold roughly 22%. The receptor comes from a man in his late teens or twenties who had mild COVID-19 (a few samples of this study predate the infection). Cell type and time point are not known. The sample comprised PBMCs or a T cell subset sorted from them (not recorded which). The rearrangement joins TRBV3-1 to TRBJ2-5; no reliable D call. In DNA, the CDR3 is TGTGCCAGCAGCCAAGGAGAGGTAGCCGTCGAGACCCAGTACTTC. Translation: CASSQGEVAVETQYF.